The subject of this entry is one TCR beta chain. No antigen is known for it. During its preparation, the TCRbeta library received unique molecular identifiers. TCRdb re-analysed the PCR reads in MiXCR, keeping a single row per CDR3 protein. The table includes more than 200,000 distinct CDR3 sequences, approximately 8% detected once. This entry is derived from a study of T-cell reconstitution after alpha-beta-depleted transplantation in children. Overall study results and limits: Some patients showed high day-60 TCRbeta diversity, which derived from surviving recipient T cells and thymic progenitors. T-cell numbers and diversity, one year after transplant, stemmed largely from T cells that were newly produced. Reportedly, alpha-beta T cells present about two months post-transplant originated from several hundred expanded clones of graft origin.

Germline V lookup: CDR1 SGHDN, CDR2 FVKESK. The CDR3 covers 12 residues. V was trimmed by 11 bases and J by 4 bases, leaving 14 bases between them. The source of this sequence is a male patient between 2 and 10 years old who had a stem cell transplant for acute myeloid leukemia, so the T cells may come from the graft donor. This rearrangement joins TRBV14 to TRBJ1-2, with D tentatively TRBD1 (5 bases). The sample was PBMCs, mostly from graft donor cells, taken 360 days after TCRalphabeta/CD19-depleted stem cell transplant. CDR3 region: CASRGIGYGYTF. CDR3 bases: TGTGCCTCTAGGGGAATCGGCTATGGCTACACCTTC.